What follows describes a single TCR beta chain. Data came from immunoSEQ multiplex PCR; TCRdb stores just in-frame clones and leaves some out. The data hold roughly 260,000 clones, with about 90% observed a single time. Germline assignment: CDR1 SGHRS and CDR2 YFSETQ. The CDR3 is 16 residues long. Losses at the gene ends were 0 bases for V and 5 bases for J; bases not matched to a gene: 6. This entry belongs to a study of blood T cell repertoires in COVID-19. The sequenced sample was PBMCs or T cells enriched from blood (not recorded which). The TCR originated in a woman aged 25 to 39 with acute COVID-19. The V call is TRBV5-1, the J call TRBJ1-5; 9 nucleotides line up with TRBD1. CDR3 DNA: TGCGCCAGCAGCTTGGGGTTTGGGACAGGGCATCAGCCCCAGCATTTT. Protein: CASSLGFGTGHQPQHF.